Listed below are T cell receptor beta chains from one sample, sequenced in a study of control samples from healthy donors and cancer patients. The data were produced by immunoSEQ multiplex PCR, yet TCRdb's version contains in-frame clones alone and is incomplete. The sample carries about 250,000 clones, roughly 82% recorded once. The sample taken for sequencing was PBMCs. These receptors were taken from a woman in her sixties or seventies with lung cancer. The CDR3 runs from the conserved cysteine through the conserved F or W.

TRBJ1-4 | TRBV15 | CATSRSASEKLFF
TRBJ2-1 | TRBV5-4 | CASSLAIGNEQFF
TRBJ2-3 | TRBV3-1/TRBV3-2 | CASSQVNSDTQYF
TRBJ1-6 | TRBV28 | CASSPSTGNSPLHF
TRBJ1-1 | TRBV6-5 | CASSRTQMMDTEAFF
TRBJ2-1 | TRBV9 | CASSVRTSGSGEQFF
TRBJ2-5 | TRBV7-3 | CASSLNSQETQYF
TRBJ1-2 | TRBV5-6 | CASSLAGTGAYGYTF
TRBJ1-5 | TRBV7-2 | CASSRTAGNHQPQHF
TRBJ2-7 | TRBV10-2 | CASRSQGRYEQYF
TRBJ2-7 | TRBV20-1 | CSAGQTNEQYF
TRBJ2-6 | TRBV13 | CASSQGGASGANVLTF
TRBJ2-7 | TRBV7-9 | CASSLVADYEQYF